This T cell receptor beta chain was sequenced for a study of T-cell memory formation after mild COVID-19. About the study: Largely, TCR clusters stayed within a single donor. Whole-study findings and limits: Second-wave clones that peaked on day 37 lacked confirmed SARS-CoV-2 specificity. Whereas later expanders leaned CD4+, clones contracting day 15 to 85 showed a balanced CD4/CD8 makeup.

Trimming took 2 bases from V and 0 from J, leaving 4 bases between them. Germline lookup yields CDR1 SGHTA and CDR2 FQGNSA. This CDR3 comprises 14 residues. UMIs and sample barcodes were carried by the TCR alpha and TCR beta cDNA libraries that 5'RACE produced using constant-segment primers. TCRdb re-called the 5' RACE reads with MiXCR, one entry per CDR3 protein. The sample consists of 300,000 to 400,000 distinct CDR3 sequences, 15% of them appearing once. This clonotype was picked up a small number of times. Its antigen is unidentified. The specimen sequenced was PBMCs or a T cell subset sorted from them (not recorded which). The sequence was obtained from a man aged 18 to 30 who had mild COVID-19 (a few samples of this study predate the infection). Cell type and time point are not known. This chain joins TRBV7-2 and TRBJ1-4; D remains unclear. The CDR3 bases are TGTGCCAGCAGCTTATACACAACTAATGAAAAACTGTTTTTT. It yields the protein CASSLYTTNEKLFF.